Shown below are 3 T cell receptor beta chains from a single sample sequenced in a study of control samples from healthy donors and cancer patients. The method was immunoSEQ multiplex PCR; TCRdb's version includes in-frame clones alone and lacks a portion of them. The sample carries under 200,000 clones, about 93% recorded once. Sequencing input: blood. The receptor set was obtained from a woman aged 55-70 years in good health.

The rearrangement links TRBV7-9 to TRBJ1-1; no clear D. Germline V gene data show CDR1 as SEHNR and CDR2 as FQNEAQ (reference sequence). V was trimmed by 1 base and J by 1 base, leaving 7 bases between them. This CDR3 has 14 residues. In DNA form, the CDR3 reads TGTGCCAGCAGCTTAGTAGAGGGGAACACTGAAGCTTTCTTT. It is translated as CASSLVEGNTEAFF.

The CDR3 loop is CASSQDRSSDSGNTIYF. The CDR3, as DNA: TGTGCCAGCAGCCAAGACAGGAGCTCCGACTCTGGAAACACCATATATTTT. The V gene is TRBV4-2, the J gene TRBJ1-3; D is ambiguous. Germline assignment: CDR1 LGHNA and CDR2 YNFKEQ. V was pared by 0 bases and J by 0 bases, with 12 bases between. This CDR3 comprises 17 residues.

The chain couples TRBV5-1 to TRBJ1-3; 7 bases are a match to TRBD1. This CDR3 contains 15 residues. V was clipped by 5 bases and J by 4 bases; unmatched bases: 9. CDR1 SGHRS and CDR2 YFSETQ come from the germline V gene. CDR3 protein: CASSHELGGGNTIYF. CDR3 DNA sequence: TGCGCCAGCAGTCACGAACTAGGGGGCGGAAACACCATATATTTT.